Each of the 10 T cell receptor beta chains below was sequenced from the same sample in a study of T cells in Graves' hyperthyroidism and ophthalmopathy. RNA transcripts gave rise to amplified TCR beta CDR3 regions. Primed by the HTBI set, a first-round RT-PCR was run on the TCR CDR3. TCRdb recomputed calls from the multiplex PCR reads with MiXCR, one row per CDR3 protein. The sample consists of about 560,000 distinct CDR3 sequences, 14% of them appearing once. The specimen was blood. Receptors originate from a woman in her thirties or forties with Graves' hyperthyroidism.

This clonotype was counted between two and nine times. This chain connects TRBV4-1 to TRBJ2-7; TRBD2 matches 9 bases. Looked up from germline, CDR1 is MGHRA and CDR2 is YSYEKL. V lost 8 bases to trimming and J lost 3 bases; unmatched junction nucleotides: 11. The CDR3 is 15 amino acids. CDR3 in amino acids: CASLDLSGSNYEQYF. For the CDR3, the DNA is TGCGCCAGCCTGGATCTTAGCGGGAGTAACTACGAGCAGTACTTC.

This clonotype came up many times. J is TRBJ2-2 and V is TRBV28; 8 nucleotides agree with TRBD2. The CDR3 is 16 amino acids. Germline V gives CDR1 MDHEN, CDR2 SYDVKM. With V trimmed by 3 bases and J by 4 bases, 7 bases remained unmatched. The CDR3 protein is CASSFQAGVVTGELFF. The DNA for the CDR3 is TGTGCCAGCAGTTTCCAAGCGGGAGTGGTCACCGGGGAGCTGTTTTTT.

The V and J genes are TRBV7-2 and TRBJ2-3, with TRBD1 identical over 9 bases. The CDR3 contains 17 residues. Per germline, CDR1 SGHTA and CDR2 FQGNSA. V lost 1 base to trimming and J lost 1 base; unmatched junction nucleotides: 6. The CDR3 nucleotides read TGTGCCAGCAGCTTAGTAACAGGGGGCGTCGGCACAGATACGCAGTATTTT. Translated, it gives CASSLVTGGVGTDTQYF.

The chain recombines TRBV20-1 with TRBJ1-2; the D is unclear. The CDR3 loop spans 13 amino acids. Trimming shortened V by 5 bases and J by 8 bases, and 18 bases separated the two germline ends. Germline V gene lookup returns CDR1 DFQATT and CDR2 SNEGSKA (reference sequence). The CDR3 protein is CSARGPGLEGYTF. The CDR3 bases are TGCAGTGCTCGAGGACCGGGATTGGAGGGCTACACCTTC.

Many counts were recorded for this clonotype. The CDR3 DNA follows: TGCAGTGCCCAAAGAGCGGGACAGGGGGGCCCTTACGAGCAGTACTTC. Translation: CSAQRAGQGGPYEQYF. V and J are TRBV20-1 and TRBJ2-7; 11 bases map to TRBD1. V was clipped by 6 bases and J by 4 bases; unmatched bases: 14. This CDR3 has 16 amino acids. Germline CDR1 and CDR2: DFQATT and SNEGSKA (reference sequence).

The chain couples TRBV13 to TRBJ1-3, with D hard to call. Per the germline V gene, CDR1 is PRHDT and CDR2 is FYEKMQ (reference sequence). Trimming pared 3 bases from V and 1 base from J, leaving 10 bases between. CDR3 length: 15 amino acids. The CDR3 DNA reads as TGTGCCAGCAGCTTCGAGAGTTATTCTGGAAACACCATATATTTT. Its translation is CASSFESYSGNTIYF.

This clonotype was seen many times. This sequence joins TRBV9 and TRBJ2-1, with a weak D call TRBD1 (5 bases). Between the trimmed V and J ends, which lost 4 bases and 8 bases, there was a span of 10 bases. Germline CDR1 reads SGDLS; CDR2 reads YYNGEE. CDR3 size: 12 residues. The CDR3: CASSPQGYEQFF. The CDR3 coding sequence is TGTGCCAGCAGCCCCCAGGGCTATGAGCAGTTCTTC.

This clonotype was counted between two and nine times. The chain carries TRBV27 and TRBJ2-5, with 12 bases that match TRBD1. The V and J ends lost 5 bases and 5 bases, in that order; junction bases with no gene match: 9. The CDR3 runs to 16 residues. In germline, CDR1 is MNHEY, CDR2 SMNVEV (reference sequence). The CDR3 loop reads CASSGRDRGLGETQYF. The CDR3 DNA follows: TGTGCCAGCAGTGGCCGGGACAGGGGGCTGGGGGAGACCCAGTACTTC.

The chain joins TRBV4-1 to TRBJ1-1, with TRBD1 matching 7 bases. The ends lost 4 bases at V and 3 bases at J; junction bases unmatched: 5. The CDR3 consists of 14 residues. The germline V gene has CDR1 MGHRA and CDR2 YSYEKL. The CDR3 DNA reads TGCGCCAGCAGCCGCCCAGGGGGGGACACTGAAGCTTTCTTT. Translated: CASSRPGGDTEAFF.

This clonotype was counted at least ten times. The chain joins TRBV7-2 to TRBJ1-1; D may be TRBD1 (5 bases). Trimming pared 5 bases from V and 1 base from J, leaving 11 bases between. CDR1 and CDR2 from the germline V gene are SGHTA and FQGNSA. This CDR3 has 14 residues. As DNA, the CDR3 is TGTGCCAGCAGCCCCGGACACGCGAACACTGAAGCTTTCTTT. It is translated as CASSPGHANTEAFF.